This T cell receptor beta chain was captured by sequencing in a study of siplizumab effects on memory and regulatory T cells. This CDR3 region has 14 residues. Per the germline V gene, CDR1 is SGHTA and CDR2 is FQGNSA. Between the trimmed V and J ends, which lost 1 base and 3 bases, there was a span of 7 bases. Only in-frame clones appear in the TCRdb table, and some are missing; sequencing was by immunoSEQ multiplex PCR. This table holds around 100,000 clones, 85% to 95% found once. The sequence was collected from a human donor in good health. The sample was non-Treg CD4+ T cells sorted from blood. This chain uses TRBV7-2 with TRBJ1-5; tentatively, D is TRBD1 (5 bases). The CDR3 bases are TGTGCCAGCAGCTTAGGACAGATCAATCAGCCCCAGCATTTT. This translates into CASSLGQINQPQHF.